This T cell receptor (beta chain) appears in the sequencing data of a study of CD8+ T cells in alopecia areata. The wider study: Tofacitinib administration persisted for 6 to 18 months, succeeded by 6 months off drug. Study-level points and caveats: Scalp data also include sequences from resident alphabeta T cells of normal skin.

In its sample, this clone was seen many times. What it binds is unknown. The authors extracted RNA and reverse transcribed it into cDNA as the sequencing template. Sequencing was performed with immunoSEQ multiplex PCR; in TCRdb, only in-frame clones are kept and a portion is missing. The data contain 55,000 to 70,000 clones, under 55% of them singletons. Germline V lookup: CDR1 SGHAT, CDR2 FQNNGV. The CDR3 runs to 13 residues. V was clipped by 3 bases and J by 12 bases, with 15 bases between them. Peripheral blood and lesional scalp punch biopsies came from alopecia areata patients. The material sequenced was CD8+ T cells sorted from blood, taken at week 0. This TCR derives from a human donor with alopecia areata. The chain employs TRBV11-2 and TRBJ2-1; maybe TRBD2 (6 bases). CDR3 nucleotides: TGTGCCAGCAGCTTGGATGCCCGGAGGGGGCAGTTCTTC. This codes for CASSLDARRGQFF.